This is a list of T cell receptor beta chains from one sample in a study of T cell responses to AZD1222 COVID-19 vaccine. Sequenced by immunoSEQ multiplex PCR; TCRdb stores in-frame clones only, minus some. This repertoire shows 200,000 or so clones, approximately 90% found once; its top ten account for roughly 6%. The material sequenced was peripheral blood, taken on day 0 of AZD1222 vaccination. The receptors were sampled from an adult in good health. The CDR3 runs from the conserved cysteine through the conserved F or W. The D gene is left open where the match is weak. Size is omitted from some rows. Given values are once, few, many or a class for expanded clones.

NA | TRBJ1-2 | TRBV6-2/TRBV6-3 | NA | TGTGCCAGCAGTTACAGACAGGACTATGGCTACACCTTC | CASSYRQDYGYTF
NA | TRBJ2-7 | TRBV11-2 | NA | TGTGCCAGCTCCCGCGAGGCGGGACCATCCTACGAGCAGTACTTC | CASSREAGPSYEQYF
TRBD2 | TRBJ2-3 | TRBV7-9 | NA | TGTGCCAGCAGCTCCCGGACTAGCGGGATAACAGATACGCAGTATTTT | CASSSRTSGITDTQYF
NA | TRBJ1-1 | TRBV19 | NA | TGTGCCAGTAAAACAGGGTTGAACACTGAAGCTTTCTTT | CASKTGLNTEAFF
NA | TRBJ1-4 | TRBV7-9 | NA | TGTGCCAGCAGCTTAGGCAGCTTATCAACTAATGAAAAACTGTTTTTT | CASSLGSLSTNEKLFF
NA | TRBJ2-2 | TRBV5-1 | NA | TGCGCCAGCTCTCCCTCCGCGGTGGGAAACACCGGGGAGCTGTTTTTT | CASSPSAVGNTGELFF
NA | TRBJ2-2 | TRBV19 | NA | TGTGCCGGATCAGGGGGGGACACCGGGGAGCTGTTTTTT | CAGSGGDTGELFF
TRBD2 | TRBJ2-3 | TRBV28 | NA | TGTGCCAGCAGCAGAAGTGACCGTAGCGGGCCGACGGGGTATTTT | CASSRSDRSGPTGYF
NA | TRBJ2-5 | TRBV7-2 | NA | TGTGCCAGCAGCTTTTCCCACGGTCAAGAGACCCAGTACTTC | CASSFSHGQETQYF
NA | TRBJ1-2 | TRBV10-3 | NA | TGTGCCATCAGTGAAGGGGGGCGCTTATATGGCTACACCTTC | CAISEGGRLYGYTF
NA | TRBJ2-5 | TRBV6-2/TRBV6-3 | NA | TGTGCCAGCAGTCGCGAGTACCAAGAGACCCAGTACTTC | CASSREYQETQYF
NA | TRBJ2-2 | TRBV6-1 | NA | TGTGCCAGCAGTGCCCACTTCCTGGCGGGGAACACCGGGGAGCTGTTTTTT | CASSAHFLAGNTGELFF
NA | TRBJ2-5 | TRBV6-5 | NA | TGTGCCAGCTCCCATGGGGGAAACCCAGAGACCCAGTACTTC | CASSHGGNPETQYF
NA | TRBJ1-3 | TRBV12-3/TRBV12-4 | NA | TGTGCCAGCACCAACATCGTGGGAAACACCATATATTTT | CASTNIVGNTIYF
NA | TRBJ2-4 | TRBV29-1 | NA | TGCAGCGCCGCCCGGGAGAGCCGAAACATTCAGTACTTC | CSAARESRNIQYF
TRBD2 | TRBJ2-4 | TRBV7-3 | NA | TGTGCCAGCAGCCCCGGGGGACTAGCGGGAGTGGCCAAAAACATTCAGTACTTC | CASSPGGLAGVAKNIQYF
NA | TRBJ1-3 | TRBV12-3/TRBV12-4 | NA | TGTGCCAGCAGTTTTGGGACGGGAGACACCATATATTTT | CASSFGTGDTIYF
NA | TRBJ1-5 | TRBV30 | many | TGTGCCTGGAGTCTCGGTTCTCAGCCCCAGCATTTT | CAWSLGSQPQHF
TRBD1 | TRBJ1-1 | TRBV20-1 | NA | TGCAGTGCTGGTGGGACAGGGGGCTTGGGAGGCACTGAAGCTTTCTTT | CSAGGTGGLGGTEAFF
TRBD1 | TRBJ1-1 | TRBV3-1/TRBV3-2 | few | TGTGCCAGCAGCCCAACCAGTAGGACAGGGGTAAACACTGAAGCTTTCTTT | CASSPTSRTGVNTEAFF
NA | TRBJ1-2 | TRBV5-1 | NA | TGCGCCAGCAGCTCGGACGGGGCCTATGGCTACACCTTC | CASSSDGAYGYTF
TRBD2 | TRBJ2-7 | TRBV19 | NA | TGTGCCAGTAGCCCCCCTAGCGGGAGACCCTACGAGCAGTACTTC | CASSPPSGRPYEQYF
TRBD2 | TRBJ2-7 | TRBV6-5 | NA | TGTGCCAGCAGTCGTAGCGGGGGCCCCTCCTACGAGCAGTACTTC | CASSRSGGPSYEQYF
NA | TRBJ2-6 | TRBV6-4 | once | TGTGCCAGCAGTGTAGACGGGACTGGGGCCAACGTCCTGACTTTC | CASSVDGTGANVLTF
NA | TRBJ2-5 | TRBV30 | NA | TGTGCCTGGAGTGCAACCAGGGGGAGGGAGACCCAGTACTTC | CAWSATRGRETQYF
NA | TRBJ1-5 | TRBV23-1 | NA | TGCGCCAGCAGTCAATCGTTGGAGGGCAATCAGCCCCAGCATTTT | CASSQSLEGNQPQHF
NA | TRBJ1-5 | TRBV5-1 | NA | TGCGCCAGCAGCTTCGGGTCAGGGGAAAATCAGCCCCAGCATTTT | CASSFGSGENQPQHF
NA | TRBJ2-3 | TRBV7-8 | once | TGTGCCAGCAGCCCCGTCCACACAGATACGCAGTATTTT | CASSPVHTDTQYF
TRBD2 | TRBJ2-1 | TRBV6-1 | NA | TGTGCCAGCAGTGAAGAGGGCCCAGAAGCGGGAGTCAGGGAGCAGTTCTTC | CASSEEGPEAGVREQFF
TRBD1 | TRBJ1-6 | TRBV9 | NA | TGTGCCAGCAGCGTAGGGACAGGGGGTAATTCACCCCTCCACTTT | CASSVGTGGNSPLHF
NA | TRBJ1-5 | TRBV12-3/TRBV12-4 | NA | TGTGCCAGCACACAGTCGGGCGATCAGCCCCAGCATTTT | CASTQSGDQPQHF
NA | TRBJ2-7 | TRBV18 | NA | TGTGCCAGCTCACCACTTAAGGGGGTCGGCTCCTACGAGCAGTACTTC | CASSPLKGVGSYEQYF
NA | TRBJ2-1 | TRBV5-1 | NA | TGCGCCAGCGGATCAGACAATGAGCAGTTCTTC | CASGSDNEQFF
NA | TRBJ2-7 | TRBV7-2 | NA | TGTGCCAGCAGCTCTGGCCCGTCCTACGAGCAGTACTTC | CASSSGPSYEQYF
NA | TRBJ1-3 | TRBV10-3 | NA | TGTGCCATCGGGACGTCTGGAAACACCATATATTTT | CAIGTSGNTIYF
TRBD1 | TRBJ1-6 | TRBV28 | few | TGTGCCAGCAGTATTTTCGGACAGGGGAATTCACCCCTCCACTTT | CASSIFGQGNSPLHF
TRBD1 | TRBJ2-7 | TRBV5-1 | NA | TGCGCCAGCAGCAGCCGGGACAGGGGGCTGGACGAGCAGTACTTC | CASSSRDRGLDEQYF
TRBD1 | TRBJ2-1 | TRBV12-5 | NA | TGTGCTAGTGGATCCGGGACAGGGGGTCGGAATGAGCAGTTCTTC | CASGSGTGGRNEQFF
NA | TRBJ2-1 | TRBV12-3/TRBV12-4 | NA | TGTGCCAGCAGTCATACATCCTACAATGAGCAGTTCTTC | CASSHTSYNEQFF
NA | TRBJ1-1 | TRBV2 | NA | TGTGCCAGCAGTGCGGTGAACACTGAAGCTTTCTTT | CASSAVNTEAFF
NA | TRBJ1-2 | TRBV28 | NA | TGTGCCAGCAGTCCCCCTCGTGGAGAGTCTAACTATGGCTACACCTTC | CASSPPRGESNYGYTF
NA | TRBJ1-4 | TRBV18 | NA | TGTGCCAGCTCACCAGGATTGGGTGAAAAACTGTTTTTT | CASSPGLGEKLFF
NA | TRBJ1-5 | TRBV28 | few | TGTGCCAGCACGCCGGTGACAGTTAATCAGCCCCAGCATTTT | CASTPVTVNQPQHF
NA | TRBJ1-3 | TRBV30 | once | TGTGCCTGGAGGATTACAGGGTCTGGAAACACCATATATTTT | CAWRITGSGNTIYF
NA | TRBJ2-2 | TRBV5-6 | NA | TGTGCCAGCAGCTTGAGATCCTGGACAACTGGGGAGCTGTTTTTT | CASSLRSWTTGELFF
NA | TRBJ1-2 | TRBV5-1 | NA | TGCGCCAGCAGCTTGATAGCCAGTTCAAATGGCTACACCTTC | CASSLIASSNGYTF
NA | TRBJ1-4 | TRBV2 | NA | TGTGCCCAATCTACGGACCGTGAAAAACTGTTTTTT | CAQSTDREKLFF
TRBD1 | TRBJ2-2 | TRBV28 | NA | TGTGCCAGCGGTGGGACAGCAACCCTCGCCGGGGAGCTGTTTTTT | CASGGTATLAGELFF
NA | TRBJ2-2 | TRBV4-2 | few | TGTGCCAGCAGCCAAGAAGGGAACACCGGGGAGCTGTTTTTT | CASSQEGNTGELFF
NA | TRBJ2-3 | TRBV15 | NA | TGTGCCACCAGCAGAGGAGGGGGGGATACGCAGTATTTT | CATSRGGGDTQYF
TRBD1 | TRBJ1-6 | TRBV12-3/TRBV12-4 | NA | TGTGCCACCACGACAGGGAATGGTTCACCCCTCCACTTT | CATTTGNGSPLHF
TRBD2 | TRBJ2-1 | TRBV7-9 | once | TGTGCCAGCAGCCCACAGCCGGCTAGCGGGAAACAAGGAAATGAGCAGTTCTTC | CASSPQPASGKQGNEQFF
NA | TRBJ2-7 | TRBV12-3/TRBV12-4 | once | TGTGCCAGCAGTTTATACATCTCCTACGAGCAGTACTTC | CASSLYISYEQYF
NA | TRBJ1-2 | TRBV6-5 | NA | TGTGCCAGCAGGGGAACCTACTATGGCTACACCTTC | CASRGTYYGYTF